This passage covers 30 T cell receptor beta chains from one sample sequenced in a study of blood T cell repertoires in COVID-19 (dated by TCRdb to the early 2020s). Library preparation used the immunoSEQ multiplex PCR assay. The table was pulled from immuneACCESS by TCRdb, which kept in-frame rearrangements only. Such tables lose some clones; where checked, under half of the loss comes from unresolved V genes, and the rest has no known cause. The sample table lists some 140,000 clones, 80% to 85% of them with a count of one. The ten largest clones capture 4.5% to 6% of the sample. Source material: PBMCs or T cells enriched from blood (not recorded which). The receptors shown here come from a man aged 35 to 55 with acute COVID-19.

The gene calls are TRBV30 and TRBJ1-6; D might be TRBD1 (5 bases). Germline V lookup: CDR1 GTSNPN, CDR2 SVGIG (reference sequence). Trimming left V 3 bases short and J 4 bases short, with 10 bases between. The CDR3 is 14 residues long. The CDR3: CAWRGGVYNSPLHF. DNA for the CDR3: TGTGCCTGGAGGGGGGGGGTTTATAATTCACCCCTCCACTTT.

The chain combines TRBV28 with TRBJ2-5, with 10 positions matching TRBD1. V shed 3 bases and J 5 bases; nucleotides not matched to a gene: 3. The germline V gene has CDR1 MDHEN and CDR2 SYDVKM. This CDR3 spans 14 amino acids. The CDR3 DNA sequence: TGTGCCAGCAGTTTCGACAGGGGGCGTGAGACCCAGTACTTC. Translated: CASSFDRGRETQYF.

This clone was observed a handful of times. This chain links TRBV11-2 with TRBJ2-1; 12 nucleotides agree with TRBD2. The CDR3 is 17 residues long. J lost 0 bases, V lost 2 bases, and 2 bases had no gene match. The germline CDR1 and CDR2 sequences are SGHAT and FQNNGV. The CDR3 loop is CASSLTSGGTSYNEQFF. The DNA of the CDR3 is TGTGCCAGCAGCTTAACTAGCGGGGGGACCTCCTACAATGAGCAGTTCTTC.

The J gene is TRBJ2-3, the V gene TRBV5-4; D is perhaps TRBD1 (6 bases). Trimming removed 0 bases from V and 3 bases from J, with 14 bases in between. The CDR3 has 16 amino acids. The germline V gene encodes CDR1 SGHNT and CDR2 YYREEE (reference sequence). In DNA, the CDR3 is TGTGCCAGCAGCTTGGACCGGGACACTTTAACAGATACGCAGTATTTT. Protein product: CASSLDRDTLTDTQYF.

This sequence joins TRBV7-2 and TRBJ2-2; D unresolved. V lost 2 bases and J lost 6, with 4 bases in between. CDR3 length: 12 amino acids. Germline assignment: CDR1 SGHTA and CDR2 FQGNSA. This CDR3 is CASSLPSGELFF. Here the CDR3 DNA reads TGTGCCAGCAGCTTACCGTCCGGGGAGCTGTTTTTT.

This rearrangement joins TRBV7-2 to TRBJ2-1; TRBD2 aligns across 7 bases. Germline V CDR1 and CDR2: SGHTA, FQGNSA. V dropped 2 bases and J dropped 5; count of bases not matched to a gene: 6. The CDR3 has 15 residues. The CDR3 region is CASSLWGGNHNEQFF. CDR3 DNA sequence: TGTGCCAGCAGCTTATGGGGGGGGAATCACAATGAGCAGTTCTTC.

The V gene is TRBV5-1, the J gene TRBJ1-5; D may be TRBD1 (5 bases). This CDR3 contains 16 residues. Germline CDR1 SGHRS, CDR2 YFSETQ. Trimming removed 1 base from V and 0 bases from J, with 11 bases in between. The chain's CDR3 is CASSLYDSISNQPQHF. The CDR3 bases are TGCGCCAGCAGCTTGTACGACAGTATTAGCAATCAGCCCCAGCATTTT.

The chain has TRBV5-6 and TRBJ2-7; D is ambiguous. This CDR3 comprises 13 residues. The ends were cut back, 0 bases at V and 4 bases at J, with 8 bases in the middle. The germline V gene has CDR1 SGHDT and CDR2 YYEEEE. As DNA, the CDR3 is TGTGCCAGCAGCTTGGCTGGCCCGTACGAGCAGTACTTC. Its translation: CASSLAGPYEQYF.

The chain uses TRBV27 and TRBJ1-1; D uncertain. Trimming shortened V by 10 bases and J by 11 bases, and 11 bases separated the two germline ends. Germline V gene sequence: CDR1 MNHEY, CDR2 SMNVEV (reference sequence). The CDR3 spans 9 residues. CDR3 loop: CATPGMAFF. Written as DNA, the CDR3 is TGTGCCACCCCAGGAATGGCTTTCTTT.

V and J are TRBV6-5 and TRBJ1-1; D is possibly TRBD1 (5 bases). V was clipped by 8 bases and J by 0 bases, with 13 bases between them. This CDR3 comprises 14 residues. Per germline, CDR1 MNHEY and CDR2 SVGAGI. This chain's CDR3 is CASARGLMNTEAFF. CDR3 sequence (DNA): TGTGCCAGCGCAAGGGGCCTCATGAACACTGAAGCTTTCTTT.

This chain links TRBV7-2 with TRBJ2-7, with TRBD1 as a possible D gene (6 bases). The V and J ends lost 4 bases and 2 bases respectively, with 12 bases between them. This CDR3 region has 14 residues. Germline V gene lookup returns CDR1 SGHTA and CDR2 FQGNSA. The CDR3 here is CASSSRGRPYEQYF. The CDR3 bases are TGTGCCAGCAGCTCCAGGGGTCGGCCCTACGAGCAGTACTTC.

The chain couples TRBV24-1 to TRBJ2-1; 7 nucleotides match TRBD1. Germline lookup yields CDR1 KGHDR and CDR2 SFDVKD. This CDR3 comprises 15 residues. J was trimmed by 3 bases and V by 4 bases; bases with no gene match: 5. The CDR3 sequence: CATSEGDSYYNEQFF. The CDR3 coding sequence is TGTGCCACCAGTGAGGGGGACAGCTACTACAATGAGCAGTTCTTC.

This clone was counted between two and nine times. The V and J genes are TRBV7-9 and TRBJ1-1; D possibly corresponds to TRBD1 (6 bases). The germline CDR1 and CDR2 sequences are SEHNR and FQNEAQ (reference sequence). V lost 5 bases and J lost 8, with 21 bases in between. The CDR3 consists of 15 residues. CDR3 DNA: TGTGCCAGCAGCCTTGAGGGACAATCTTCCGGAGAAGCTTTCTTT. Protein: CASSLEGQSSGEAFF. The whole variable domain, filled in from reference TRBV7-9 and TRBJ1-1, reads DTGVSQNPRHKITKRGQNVTFRCDPISEHNRLYWYRQTLGQGPEFLTYFQNEAQLEKSRLLSDRFSAERPKGSFSTLEIQRTEQGDSAMYLCASSLEGQSSGEAFFGQGTRLTVV.

The gene calls are TRBV6-5 and TRBJ2-2, with 8 positions matching TRBD1. The germline CDR1 and CDR2 sequences are MNHEY and SVGAGI. The CDR3 runs 14 residues. The V segment lost 5 bases and the J segment 6 bases; nucleotides outside the gene matches: 5. CDR3 in DNA: TGTGCCAGCAGTCCGGACAGGGTGGCCGGGGAGCTGTTTTTT. Translated, it gives CASSPDRVAGELFF.

The chain combines TRBV19 with TRBJ1-4; D is ambiguous. The CDR3 covers 16 residues. Germline CDR1 reads LNHDA; CDR2 reads SQIVND (reference sequence). V shed 5 bases and J shed 0 bases, with 13 bases lying between them. CDR3 in DNA: TGTGCCAGTAGTTACGGACGGGAAACAACTAATGAAAAACTGTTTTTT. Translated, it gives CASSYGRETTNEKLFF.

This rearrangement joins TRBV7-2 to TRBJ1-5, with 8 nucleotides matching TRBD1. V shed 1 base and J 5 bases; nucleotides not matched to a gene: 10. Germline values: CDR1 SGHTA, CDR2 FQGNSA. The CDR3 runs to 17 residues. The CDR3 nucleotides are TGTGCCAGCAGCTTAGTAGGGACGACAGGGGTGCATCAGCCCCAGCATTTT. This encodes CASSLVGTTGVHQPQHF.

The V gene is TRBV7-9, the J gene TRBJ1-1; 9 bases are a match to TRBD1. The CDR3 is 13 amino acids. Germline lookup yields CDR1 SEHNR and CDR2 FQNEAQ (reference sequence). V was pared by 5 bases and J by 4 bases, with 2 bases of the junction left unmatched. CDR3 residues: CASSGTGSTEAFF. CDR3 sequence (DNA): TGTGCCAGCAGCGGGACAGGGAGCACTGAAGCTTTCTTT.

Here the CDR3 DNA reads TGTGCCAGCGCCCGACAGGGGGCTTCTGGGGCCAACGTCCTGACTTTC. Encoded protein: CASARQGASGANVLTF. The chain has TRBV5-8 and TRBJ2-6; 10 nucleotides align to TRBD1. From germline, CDR1 is SGHTS and CDR2 YDEGEE. Trimming at V came to 7 bases and at J to 1 base, leaving 5 bases not matched to a gene. The CDR3 totals 16 residues.

The chain couples TRBV30 to TRBJ2-7, with D perhaps TRBD2 (7 bases). The CDR3 sequence is 14 residues long. V was trimmed by 0 bases and J by 7 bases, leaving 16 bases between them. Germline CDR1 is GTSNPN and CDR2 is SVGIG (reference sequence). For the CDR3, the DNA is TGTGCCTGGAGTGTAGGGGGACTACTAGGTGAGCAGTACTTC. Translating it yields CAWSVGGLLGEQYF.

The gene calls are TRBV7-8 and TRBJ2-2; the match to TRBD1 covers 8 bases. The J segment lost 3 bases and the V segment lost 7 bases, leaving 7 bases of the junction unmatched. Per the germline V gene, CDR1 is SGHVS and CDR2 is FQNEAQ. This CDR3 contains 15 residues. Here the CDR3 reads CASTLDRGDTGELFF. CDR3 nucleotides: TGTGCCAGCACCCTTGACAGGGGAGACACCGGGGAGCTGTTTTTT.

This clone was seen a single time. The rearrangement joins TRBV7-9 to TRBJ2-5; 10 positions agree with TRBD2. CDR1 and CDR2 from the germline V gene are SEHNR and FQNEAQ (reference sequence). The V gene end was trimmed by 2 bases and the J gene end by 0 bases; junction bases not matched to a gene: 12. The CDR3 runs to 19 residues. This CDR3 is CASSLRRSMTSGYQETQYF. CDR3 sequence (DNA): TGTGCCAGCAGCTTACGAAGATCCATGACTAGCGGGTACCAAGAGACCCAGTACTTC.

This clone was seen more than once but under ten times. Other DNA variants within this sample encode the same CDR3. The chain carries TRBV5-6 and TRBJ2-3; 12 bases match TRBD2. After removal of 4 bases from V and 2 bases from J, the junction contained 8 bases not matched to a gene. CDR1 is SGHDT, CDR2 YYEEEE, per germline. The CDR3 is made up of 17 amino acids. This chain's CDR3 is CASSRRLAGDNTDTQYF. The CDR3 nucleotides are TGTGCCAGCAGCCGGAGACTAGCGGGAGATAACACAGATACGCAGTATTTT.

A single count supports this clone. The V and J genes are TRBV7-2 and TRBJ2-7, with 10 bases lining up with TRBD1. This CDR3 comprises 15 residues. Germline V gene sequence: CDR1 SGHTA, CDR2 FQGNSA. The J segment lost 5 bases and the V segment lost 3 bases, leaving 7 bases of the junction unmatched. In nucleotides, the CDR3 is TGTGCCAGCAGCTTCTCGGGACAGGGGATCGACGAGCAGTACTTC. Protein product: CASSFSGQGIDEQYF.

The V call is TRBV24-1, the J call TRBJ1-5; D not certain. This CDR3 spans 13 amino acids. CDR1 KGHDR and CDR2 SFDVKD come from the germline V gene. V was trimmed by 3 bases and J by 3 bases, leaving 5 bases between them. The CDR3 DNA reads as TGTGCCACCAGTGATGTTAACAATCAGCCCCAGCATTTT. It translates to CATSDVNNQPQHF.

The chain has TRBV6-5 and TRBJ2-2; D not certain. This CDR3 has 14 residues. Germline V CDR1 and CDR2: MNHEY, SVGAGI. The germline V and J ends were trimmed by 4 bases and 4 bases, with 10 bases remaining between them. In DNA, the CDR3 is TGTGCCAGCAGTTTACGACAAACCACCGGGGAGCTGTTTTTT. It translates to CASSLRQTTGELFF.

The rearrangement uses TRBV30 and TRBJ1-5; TRBD1 might be the D (5 bases). CDR1 and CDR2 (germline): GTSNPN, SVGIG (reference sequence). The CDR3 sequence is 14 residues long. Between the trimmed V and J ends, which lost 1 base and 2 bases, there was a span of 9 bases. CDR3 loop: CAWSGLGGNQPQHF. Written as DNA, the CDR3 is TGTGCCTGGAGTGGTTTAGGGGGCAATCAGCCCCAGCATTTT.

The chain links TRBV10-3 to TRBJ2-1; D perhaps matches TRBD1 (5 bases). Between the trimmed V and J ends, which lost 0 bases and 9 bases, there was a span of 12 bases. CDR1 is ENHRY and CDR2 is SYGVKD in the germline V gene. The CDR3 is 14 residues long. CDR3 sequence: CAISESTQGGEQFF. As DNA, the CDR3 is TGTGCCATCAGTGAGTCGACCCAGGGCGGTGAGCAGTTCTTC.

This clone came up a few times. The genes are TRBV18 and TRBJ2-1, with 11 bases aligning to TRBD2. V shed 4 bases and J 0 bases; nucleotides not matched to a gene: 5. The CDR3 is 17 amino acids. Germline V gene lookup returns CDR1 KGHSH and CDR2 LQKENI. The CDR3 coding sequence is TGTGCCAGCTCACAACAGACTAGCGGGACCTCCTACAATGAGCAGTTCTTC. It codes for CASSQQTSGTSYNEQFF.

V and J are TRBV18 and TRBJ1-5; D may be TRBD1 (5 bases). The CDR3 covers 16 residues. V was shortened by 1 base and J by 5 bases, with 15 bases between the two germline ends. Germline V CDR1 and CDR2: KGHSH, LQKENI. For the CDR3, the DNA is TGTGCCAGCTCACCACTCGGAGGGGCTGGGGATCAGCCCCAGCATTTT. Translated: CASSPLGGAGDQPQHF.

V is TRBV6-5 and J is TRBJ2-7; perhaps TRBD1 as D (6 bases). This CDR3 contains 13 residues. Germline V lookup: CDR1 MNHEY, CDR2 SVGAGI. The germline V and J ends were trimmed by 7 bases and 2 bases, with 12 bases remaining between them. This CDR3 is CASMMTGTYEQYF. The CDR3 DNA reads as TGTGCCAGCATGATGACAGGTACCTACGAGCAGTACTTC.